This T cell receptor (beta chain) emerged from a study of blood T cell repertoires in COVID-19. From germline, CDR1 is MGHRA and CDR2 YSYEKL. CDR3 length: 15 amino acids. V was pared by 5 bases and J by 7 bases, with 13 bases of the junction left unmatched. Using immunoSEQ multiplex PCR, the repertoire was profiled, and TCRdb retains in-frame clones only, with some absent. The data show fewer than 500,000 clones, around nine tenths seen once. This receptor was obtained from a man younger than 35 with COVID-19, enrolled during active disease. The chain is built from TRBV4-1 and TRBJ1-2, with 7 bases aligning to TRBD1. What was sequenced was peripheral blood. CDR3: CASSAERTGAGGYTF. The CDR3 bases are TGCGCCAGCAGCGCCGAAAGAACAGGGGCCGGTGGCTACACCTTC.